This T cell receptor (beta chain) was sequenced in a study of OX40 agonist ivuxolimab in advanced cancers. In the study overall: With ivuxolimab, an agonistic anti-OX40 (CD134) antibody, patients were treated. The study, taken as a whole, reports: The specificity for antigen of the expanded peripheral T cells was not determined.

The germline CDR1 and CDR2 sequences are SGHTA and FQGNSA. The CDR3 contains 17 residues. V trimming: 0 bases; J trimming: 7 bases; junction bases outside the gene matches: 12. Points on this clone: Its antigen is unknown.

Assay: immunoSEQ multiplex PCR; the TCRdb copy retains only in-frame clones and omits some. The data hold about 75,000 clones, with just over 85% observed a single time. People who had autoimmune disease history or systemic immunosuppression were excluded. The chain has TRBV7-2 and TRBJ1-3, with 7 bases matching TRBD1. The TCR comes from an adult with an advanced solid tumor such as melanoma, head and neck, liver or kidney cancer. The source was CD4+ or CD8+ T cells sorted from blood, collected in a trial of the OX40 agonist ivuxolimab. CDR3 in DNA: TGTGCCAGCAGCTTAGCCCCGGGGACAGAGCGCGGCAACACCATATATTTT. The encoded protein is CASSLAPGTERGNTIYF.